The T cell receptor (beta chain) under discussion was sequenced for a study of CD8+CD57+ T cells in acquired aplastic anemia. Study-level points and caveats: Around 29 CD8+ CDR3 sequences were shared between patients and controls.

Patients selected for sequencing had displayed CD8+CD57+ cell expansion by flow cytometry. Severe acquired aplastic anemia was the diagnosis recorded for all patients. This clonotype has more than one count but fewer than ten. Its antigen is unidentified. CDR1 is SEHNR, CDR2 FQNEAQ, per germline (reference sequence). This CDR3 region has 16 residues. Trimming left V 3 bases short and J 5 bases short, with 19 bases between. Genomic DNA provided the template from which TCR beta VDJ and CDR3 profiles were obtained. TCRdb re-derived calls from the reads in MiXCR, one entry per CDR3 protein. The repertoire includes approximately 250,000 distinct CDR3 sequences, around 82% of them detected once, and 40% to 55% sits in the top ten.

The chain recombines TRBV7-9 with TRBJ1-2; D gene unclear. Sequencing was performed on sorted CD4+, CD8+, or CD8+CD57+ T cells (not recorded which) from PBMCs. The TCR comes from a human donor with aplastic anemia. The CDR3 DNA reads TGTGCCAGCAGCTTGGAGAGAAGCGGGCTCGTATATGGCTACACCTTC. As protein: CASSLERSGLVYGYTF.